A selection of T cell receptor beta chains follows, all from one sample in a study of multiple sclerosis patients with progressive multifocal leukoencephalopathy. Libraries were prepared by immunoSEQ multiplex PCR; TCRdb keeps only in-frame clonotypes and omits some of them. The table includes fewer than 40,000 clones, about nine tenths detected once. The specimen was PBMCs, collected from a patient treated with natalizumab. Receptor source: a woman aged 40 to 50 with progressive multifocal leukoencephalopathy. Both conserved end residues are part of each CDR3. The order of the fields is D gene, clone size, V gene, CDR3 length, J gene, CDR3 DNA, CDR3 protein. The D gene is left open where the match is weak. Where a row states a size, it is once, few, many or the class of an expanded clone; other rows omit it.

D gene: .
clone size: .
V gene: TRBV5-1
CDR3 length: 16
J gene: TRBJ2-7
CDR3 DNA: TGCGCCAGCAGCTGGGGGTCCTCCGTAAGCTCCTACGAGCAGTACTTC
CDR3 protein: CASSWGSSVSSYEQYF

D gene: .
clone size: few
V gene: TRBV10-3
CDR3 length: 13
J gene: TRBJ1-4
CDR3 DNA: TGTGCCATCAGTGAGTCATCTAATGAAAAACTGTTTTTT
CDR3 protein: CAISESSNEKLFF

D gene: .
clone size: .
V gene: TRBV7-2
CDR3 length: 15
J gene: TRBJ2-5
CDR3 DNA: TGTGCCAGCAGCCCTTGGAAAGGGTCAGGGGAGACCCAGTACTTC
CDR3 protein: CASSPWKGSGETQYF

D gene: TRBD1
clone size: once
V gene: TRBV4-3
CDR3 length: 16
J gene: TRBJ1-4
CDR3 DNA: TGCGCCAGCAGCCAATTATCCGGGACAGGGGGTGAAAAACTGTTTTTT
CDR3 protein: CASSQLSGTGGEKLFF

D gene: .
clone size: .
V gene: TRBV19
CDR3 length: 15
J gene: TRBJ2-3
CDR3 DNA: TGTGCCAGTAGCACCGGCCTCACAGGGACCGATACGCAGTATTTT
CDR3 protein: CASSTGLTGTDTQYF

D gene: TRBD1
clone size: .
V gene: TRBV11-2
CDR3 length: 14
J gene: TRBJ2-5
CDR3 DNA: TGTGCCAGCAGCTTAGACGGGACAGCCCGGACCCAGTACTTC
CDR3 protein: CASSLDGTARTQYF

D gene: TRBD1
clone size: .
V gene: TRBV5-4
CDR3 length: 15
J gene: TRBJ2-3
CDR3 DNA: TGTGCCAGCAGCTTCCCCGGGACAGAGACAGATACGCAGTATTTT
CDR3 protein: CASSFPGTETDTQYF

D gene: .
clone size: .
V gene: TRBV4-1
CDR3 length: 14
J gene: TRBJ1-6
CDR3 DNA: TGCGCCAGCAGAATAGGACGGAATAATTCACCCCTCCACTTT
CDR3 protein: CASRIGRNNSPLHF

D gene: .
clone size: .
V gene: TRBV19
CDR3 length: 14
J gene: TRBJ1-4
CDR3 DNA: TGTGCCAGTAGTGCCGGGGGCGCCAATGAAAAACTGTTTTTT
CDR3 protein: CASSAGGANEKLFF

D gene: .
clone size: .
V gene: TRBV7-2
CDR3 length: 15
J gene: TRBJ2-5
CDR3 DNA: TGTGCCAGCAGCTTGTGGAGCTCGTACCAAGAGACCCAGTACTTC
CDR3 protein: CASSLWSSYQETQYF

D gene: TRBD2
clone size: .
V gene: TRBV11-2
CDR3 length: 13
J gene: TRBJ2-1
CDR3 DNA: TGTGCCAGCAGCCTAGCGGTAATTCATGAGCAGTTCTTC
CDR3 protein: CASSLAVIHEQFF

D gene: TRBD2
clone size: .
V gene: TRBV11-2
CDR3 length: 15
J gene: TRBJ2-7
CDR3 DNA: TGTGCCAGCAGCTTATCCCGACTAGCGGGAGGGCCGCAGTACTTC
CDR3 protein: CASSLSRLAGGPQYF

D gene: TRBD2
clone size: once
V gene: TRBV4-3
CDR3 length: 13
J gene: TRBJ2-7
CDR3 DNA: TGCGCCAGCAGCCTCGGGAGGGGGTACGAGCAGTACTTC
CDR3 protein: CASSLGRGYEQYF

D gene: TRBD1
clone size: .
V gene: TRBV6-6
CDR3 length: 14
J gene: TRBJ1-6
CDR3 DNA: TGTGCCAGCAGTCGGACAGGGGGGACTTCACCCCTCCACTTT
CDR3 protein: CASSRTGGTSPLHF

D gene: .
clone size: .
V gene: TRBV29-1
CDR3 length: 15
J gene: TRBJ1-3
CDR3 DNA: TGCAGCGCCCAGGTCCCCCCGGGCCCTGGAAACACCATATATTTT
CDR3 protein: CSAQVPPGPGNTIYF

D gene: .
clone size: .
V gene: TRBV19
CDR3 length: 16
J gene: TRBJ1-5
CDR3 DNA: TGTGCCAGTAGGGGCTCAAGAGGGGAATCACTGGGGCCCCAGCATTTT
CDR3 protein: CASRGSRGESLGPQHF

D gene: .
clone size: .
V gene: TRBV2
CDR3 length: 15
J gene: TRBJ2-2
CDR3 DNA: TGTGCCAGCACTGACAGTACCCTAACAGGCGGGGAGCTGTTTTTT
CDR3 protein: CASTDSTLTGGELFF

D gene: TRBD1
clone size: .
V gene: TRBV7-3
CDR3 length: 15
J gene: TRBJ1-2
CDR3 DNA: TGTGCCAGCAGCCCCGGGACAGGGGGCGCGGAGGGCTACACCTTC
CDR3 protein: CASSPGTGGAEGYTF

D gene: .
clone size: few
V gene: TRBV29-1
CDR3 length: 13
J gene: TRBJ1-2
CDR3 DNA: TGCAGCGTTGAATCGGGGCCAGCAGGTGGCTACACCTTC
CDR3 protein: CSVESGPAGGYTF

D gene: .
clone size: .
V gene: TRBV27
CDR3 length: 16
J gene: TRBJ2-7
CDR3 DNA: TGTGCCAGCAGTTCCATCGGGGGGCGGATATCCTACGAGCAGTACTTC
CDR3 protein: CASSSIGGRISYEQYF

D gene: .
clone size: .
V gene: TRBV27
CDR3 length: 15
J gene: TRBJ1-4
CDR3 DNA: TGTGCCAGCAGTTTGACAGGACACTCTAATGAAAAACTGTTTTTT
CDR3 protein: CASSLTGHSNEKLFF

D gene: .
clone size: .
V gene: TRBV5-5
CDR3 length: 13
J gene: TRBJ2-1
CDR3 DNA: TGTGCCAGCGGACGCGGGGCTCACAATGAGCAGTTCTTC
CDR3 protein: CASGRGAHNEQFF

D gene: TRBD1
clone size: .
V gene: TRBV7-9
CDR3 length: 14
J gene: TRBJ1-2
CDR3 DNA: TGTGCCAGCAGCTTCGGACAGGGGGGCTATGGCTACACCTTC
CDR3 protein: CASSFGQGGYGYTF

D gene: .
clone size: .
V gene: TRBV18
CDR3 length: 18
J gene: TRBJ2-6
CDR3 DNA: TGTGCCAGCTCACGCGAGCGGACATTTACAAGTCGGGCCAACGTCCTGACTTTC
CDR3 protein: CASSRERTFTSRANVLTF

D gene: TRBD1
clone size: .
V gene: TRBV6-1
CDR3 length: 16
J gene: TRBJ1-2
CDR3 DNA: TGTGCCAGCAGTGCCGGACAGGGCGTAAGGGTCCATGGCTACACCTTC
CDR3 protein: CASSAGQGVRVHGYTF

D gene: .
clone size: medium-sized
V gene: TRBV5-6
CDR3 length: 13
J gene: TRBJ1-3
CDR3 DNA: TGTGCCAGCAGCTTGACTTCCGAGGACACCATATATTTT
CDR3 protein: CASSLTSEDTIYF

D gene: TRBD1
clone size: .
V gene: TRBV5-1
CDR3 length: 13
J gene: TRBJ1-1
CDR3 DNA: TGCGCCAGCAGCTGGGACAGGGAGGGTGAAGCTTTCTTT
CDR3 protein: CASSWDREGEAFF

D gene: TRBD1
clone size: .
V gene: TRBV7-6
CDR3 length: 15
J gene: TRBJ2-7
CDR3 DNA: TGTGCCAGCAGCTTTTCGACAGGGGATACCTACGAGCAGTACTTC
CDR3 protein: CASSFSTGDTYEQYF